One sample yielded the 10 T cell receptor beta chains listed below, sequenced in a study of T cells in localized non-small cell lung cancer. The protocol was immunoSEQ multiplex PCR, while the TCRdb copy is restricted to in-frame clones and leaves out a portion. The sample consists of roughly 1,500 clones, 30% to 35% of them appearing once. The starting material was normal lung tissue next to the tumor, obtained before any cancer treatment. The receptors shown here come from a female donor at least 60 years old with stage II squamous cell lung carcinoma.

V is TRBV19 and J is TRBJ2-1; D gene ambiguous. V was shortened by 11 bases and J by 3 bases, with 14 bases between the two germline ends. The CDR3 is 13 residues long. Germline loops: CDR1 LNHDA, CDR2 SQIVND (reference sequence). Here the CDR3 DNA reads TGTGCCTCGGGCTCCAACTTCTACAATGAGCAGTTCTTC. It translates to CASGSNFYNEQFF.

The rearrangement links TRBV18 to TRBJ2-1; perhaps TRBD2 as D (5 bases). Trimming removed 0 bases at V and 4 bases at J, with 7 bases between. The CDR3 extends over 14 amino acids. CDR1 is KGHSH, CDR2 LQKENI, per germline. As DNA, the CDR3 is TGTGCCAGCTCACCACCGGGAGAATACAATGAGCAGTTCTTC. Its translation is CASSPPGEYNEQFF.

There are a few counts of this clone. The rearrangement links TRBV19 to TRBJ1-5, with 9 bases aligning to TRBD1. With 6 bases clipped from V and 4 bases from J, the junction kept 10 bases outside the gene matches. The CDR3 contains 16 residues. CDR1 and CDR2 (germline): LNHDA, SQIVND (reference sequence). For the CDR3, the DNA is TGTGCCAGTAGCACCGGTACAGGGGGCCCTAATCAGCCCCAGCATTTT. Its protein is CASSTGTGGPNQPQHF.

V and J are TRBV5-1 and TRBJ2-1; the match to TRBD1 covers 9 bases. The CDR3 extends over 15 amino acids. Germline lookup yields CDR1 SGHRS and CDR2 YFSETQ. The J segment lost 2 bases and the V segment lost 4 bases, leaving 4 bases of the junction unmatched. This CDR3 reads CASSIGQGTYNEQFF. The CDR3, as DNA: TGCGCCAGCAGCATCGGACAGGGGACCTACAATGAGCAGTTCTTC.

V usage is TRBV12-5 and J usage is TRBJ1-2; no clear D gene. Deletions cut 3 bases from V and 1 base from J, with 12 bases between. Germline V CDR1 and CDR2: LGHNT, FRNRAP. The CDR3 sequence is 15 residues long. The CDR3 nucleotides are TGTGCTAGTGGTTTAGACTTGCAGATTAACTATGGCTACACCTTC. It is translated as CASGLDLQINYGYTF.

This clone was seen a few times. V gene TRBV7-1 combines with J gene TRBJ2-7; perhaps D is TRBD1 or TRBD2 (6 bases each). TRBV7-1 is reported as an ORF; its role is uncertain. The ends were cut back, 3 bases at V and 9 bases at J, with 15 bases in the middle. This CDR3 region has 13 residues. Here the CDR3 DNA reads TGTGCCAGCAGCTCGGACAGCGGGTTGGGGCAGTACTTC. Translation: CASSSDSGLGQYF.

This clone was found a few times. The chain is built from TRBV18 and TRBJ1-2, with D possibly being TRBD1 (5 bases). Germline CDR1 reads KGHSH; CDR2 reads LQKENI. Trimming removed 2 bases at V and 3 bases at J, with 10 bases between. This CDR3 region has 14 residues. The CDR3 is CASSPNGADYGYTF. In nucleotides, the CDR3 is TGTGCCAGCTCACCAAACGGGGCCGACTATGGCTACACCTTC.

This clone has just a few counts. V gene TRBV6-8 combines with J gene TRBJ1-2; possible D gene TRBD1, 5 bases. CDR1 is MNHGY and CDR2 is SAAAGT in the germline V gene. V was trimmed by 5 bases and J by 0 bases, leaving 13 bases between them. The CDR3 sequence is 15 residues long. CDR3 loop: CASSKARGTNYGYTF. The DNA for the CDR3 is TGTGCCAGCAGTAAGGCTCGGGGGACTAACTATGGCTACACCTTC.

The chain links TRBV18 to TRBJ2-1; 15 bases map to TRBD2. Unmatched junction bases numbered 8, after V lost 2 bases and J lost 15 bases. Per germline, CDR1 KGHSH and CDR2 LQKENI. This CDR3 has 15 residues. CDR3 amino acids: CASSPGGLAGGQLFF. In DNA form, the CDR3 reads TGTGCCAGCTCACCAGGGGGACTAGCGGGGGGCCAGCTGTTCTTC.

The V and J genes are TRBV15 and TRBJ1-2, with D possibly matching TRBD1 (5 bases). CDR1 LNHNV and CDR2 YYDKDF come from the germline V gene (reference sequence). The V end was cut by 0 bases, the J end by 6 bases, with 11 bases between. The CDR3 spans 14 residues. CDR3 coding DNA: TGTGCCACCAGCAGAGATGGGGGGGTACATGGCTACACCTTC. This codes for CATSRDGGVHGYTF. Variable domain in full (rest from reference TRBV15 and TRBJ1-2): DAMVIQNPRYQVTQFGKPVTLSCSQTLNHNVMYWYQQKSSQAPKLLFHYYDKDFNNEADTPDNFQSRRPNTSFCFLDIRSPGLGDTAMYLCATSRDGGVHGYTFGSGTRLTVV.